This TCR beta chain was identified during a study of cytomegalovirus exposure and HLA in healthy donors. Broader study findings: Analyzed later, association rates of TCRs varied across HLA loci, with DRB1 most and HLA-C fewest. Clonal expansion was found to be greater in HLA-associated TCR beta chains than in equally common others in a later analysis. As confirmed in vitro, a few CMV-associated chains were specific for CMV antigens. Within an earlier analysis, most TCR beta V segments proved productive either about 90% or about 30% of the time.

This CDR3 region has 14 residues. Losses at the gene ends were 2 bases for V and 4 bases for J; bases not matched to a gene: 4. CDR1 SGDLS and CDR2 YYNGEE come from the germline V gene. Primers for the PCR totalled 60 Vbeta and 13 Jbeta. Produced via immunoSEQ multiplex PCR; TCRdb's table is partial and in-frame only. This sample has about 130,000 clones, with approximately 85% found just once. On this clone itself: Its matching antigen is unknown.

The TCR originated in a woman aged 25 to 39 in good health and CMV-seropositive. The rearrangement uses TRBV9 and TRBJ1-2; 8 nucleotides align to TRBD1. The sequencing sample was made of PBMCs. CDR3 sequence: CASSVTGTGYGYTF. Here the CDR3 DNA reads TGTGCCAGCAGCGTGACCGGGACAGGCTATGGCTACACCTTC.